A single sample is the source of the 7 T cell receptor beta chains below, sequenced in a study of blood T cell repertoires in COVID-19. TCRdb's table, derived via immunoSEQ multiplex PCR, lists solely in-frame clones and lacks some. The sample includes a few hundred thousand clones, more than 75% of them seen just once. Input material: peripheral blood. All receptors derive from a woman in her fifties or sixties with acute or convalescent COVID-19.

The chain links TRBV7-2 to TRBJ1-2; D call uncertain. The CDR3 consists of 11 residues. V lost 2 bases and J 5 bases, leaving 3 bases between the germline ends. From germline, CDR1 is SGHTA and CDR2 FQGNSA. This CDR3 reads CASSLYYGYTF. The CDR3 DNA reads TGTGCCAGCAGCTTATATTATGGCTACACCTTC.

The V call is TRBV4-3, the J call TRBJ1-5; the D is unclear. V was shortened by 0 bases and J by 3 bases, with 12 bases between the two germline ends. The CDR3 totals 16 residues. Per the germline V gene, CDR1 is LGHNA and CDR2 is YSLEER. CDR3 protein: CASSQDPGKDNQPQHF. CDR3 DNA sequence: TGCGCCAGCAGCCAAGATCCGGGAAAGGACAATCAGCCCCAGCATTTT.

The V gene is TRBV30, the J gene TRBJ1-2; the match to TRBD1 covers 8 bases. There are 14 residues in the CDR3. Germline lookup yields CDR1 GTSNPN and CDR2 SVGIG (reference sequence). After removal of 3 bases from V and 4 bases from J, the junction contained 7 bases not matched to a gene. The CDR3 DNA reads TGTGCCTGGAGACTAGGACAGGGTGGCTATGGCTACACCTTC. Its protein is CAWRLGQGGYGYTF.

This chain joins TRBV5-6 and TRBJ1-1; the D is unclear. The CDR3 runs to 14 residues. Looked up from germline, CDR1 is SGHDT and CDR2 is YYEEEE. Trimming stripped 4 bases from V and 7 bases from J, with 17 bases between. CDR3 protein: CASSLAGEEDEAFF. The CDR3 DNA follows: TGTGCCAGCAGCCTAGCGGGAGAAGAGGATGAAGCTTTCTTT.

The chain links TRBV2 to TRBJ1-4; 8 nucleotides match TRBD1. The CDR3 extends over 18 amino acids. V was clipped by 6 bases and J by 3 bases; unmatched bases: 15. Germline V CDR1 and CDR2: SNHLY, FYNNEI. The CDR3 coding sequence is TGTGCCAGCAGGGGACTAAGGACAGGGTTAGGGGCTAATGAAAAACTGTTTTTT. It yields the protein CASRGLRTGLGANEKLFF.

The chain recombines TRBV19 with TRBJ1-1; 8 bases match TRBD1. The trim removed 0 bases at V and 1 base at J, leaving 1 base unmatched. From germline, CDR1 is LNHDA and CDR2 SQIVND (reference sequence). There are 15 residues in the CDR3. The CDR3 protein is CASSIETGANTEAFF. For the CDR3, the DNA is TGTGCCAGTAGTATAGAGACAGGGGCGAACACTGAAGCTTTCTTT.

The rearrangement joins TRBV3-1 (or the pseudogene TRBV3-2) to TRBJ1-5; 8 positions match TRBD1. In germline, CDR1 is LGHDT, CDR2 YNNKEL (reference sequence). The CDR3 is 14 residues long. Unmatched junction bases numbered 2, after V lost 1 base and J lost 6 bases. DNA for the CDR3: TGTGCCAGCAGCCAAGGGACAGGGAGTCAGCCCCAGCATTTT. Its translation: CASSQGTGSQPQHF.